These 12 T cell receptor beta chains share one sample of origin, sequenced in a study of shared clonotypes between healthy human individuals. TCRdb's copy holds only in-frame clones and misses some; the assay was immunoSEQ multiplex PCR. The table lists about 2.3 million clones, just under 95% of them singletons. Sample: naive CD4+ T cells from PBMCs. Specified subset: CD45RA+ positively selected. The receptor source for this set is a man aged 18 to 30 in good health. Some clones in this sample may be carry-over from other donors' samples.

This clone was seen a few times. The chain employs TRBV9 and TRBJ1-5; the D is unclear. CDR1 and CDR2 (germline): SGDLS, YYNGEE. V lost 4 bases to trimming and J lost 3 bases, with 11 bases between them. This CDR3 has 14 amino acids. The CDR3 DNA reads TGTGCCAGCAGCTCTGGACGAGACAATCAGCCCCAGCATTTT. Translated: CASSSGRDNQPQHF.

The rearrangement links TRBV19 to TRBJ2-1, with 7 nucleotides matching TRBD2. Germline CDR1 and CDR2: LNHDA and SQIVND (reference sequence). This CDR3 is built from 15 residues. The V gene end was trimmed by 9 bases and the J gene end by 0 bases; junction bases not matched to a gene: 8. The CDR3 nucleotides read TGTGCCAGCGCCAGAGCGGGAAACTCCTACAATGAGCAGTTCTTC. It translates to CASARAGNSYNEQFF. The whole variable domain, filled in from reference TRBV19 and TRBJ2-1, reads DGGITQSPKYLFRKEGQNVTLSCEQNLNHDAMYWYRQDPGQGLRLIYYSQIVNDFQKGDIAEGYSVSREKKESFPLTVTSAQKNPTAFYLCASARAGNSYNEQFFGPGTRLTVL.

This clone was counted once. The chain employs TRBV2 and TRBJ1-2, with D perhaps TRBD1 (5 bases). Trimming removed 10 bases from V and 6 bases from J, with 24 bases in between. The CDR3 is 15 amino acids. Germline V lookup: CDR1 SNHLY, CDR2 FYNNEI. The CDR3 sequence: CATRRFMRGTDGYTF. As DNA, the CDR3 is TGTGCCACCCGGCGTTTCATGAGGGGAACTGATGGCTACACCTTC.

As for this clone: Other DNA sequences in this specimen translate into the identical CDR3. The genes are TRBV5-4 and TRBJ2-1; D might be TRBD2 (5 bases). The ends were cut back, 0 bases at V and 4 bases at J, with 11 bases in the middle. The CDR3 sequence is 15 residues long. Germline lookup yields CDR1 SGHNT and CDR2 YYREEE (reference sequence). In nucleotides, the CDR3 is TGTGCCAGCAGCTTGGGGCTAGCCGGTTACAATGAGCAGTTCTTC. It is translated as CASSLGLAGYNEQFF.

The chain recombines TRBV7-3 with TRBJ2-1; TRBD2 might be the D (6 bases). The CDR3 runs to 13 residues. V lost 6 bases and J lost 7, with 13 bases in between. Germline values: CDR1 SGHTA, CDR2 FQGTGA. CDR3 in DNA: TGTGCCAGCAGGGGAGGCCAGGCGAATGAGCAGTTCTTC. It yields the protein CASRGGQANEQFF. Looking up the rest from reference TRBV7-3 and TRBJ2-1 gives the full variable domain: GAGVSQTPSNKVTEKGKYVELRCDPISGHTALYWYRQSLGQGPEFLIYFQGTGAADDSGLPNDRFFAVRPEGSVSTLKIQRTERGDSAVYLCASRGGQANEQFFGPGTRLTVL.

The chain joins TRBV5-1 to TRBJ2-6, with D tentatively TRBD2 (5 bases). This CDR3 region has 16 residues. V lost 7 bases, J lost 0 bases, and 14 bases lay in between. Germline CDR1 is SGHRS and CDR2 is YFSETQ. This chain's CDR3 is CASGAGTDSGANVLTF. For the CDR3, the DNA is TGCGCCAGCGGCGCGGGTACGGACTCTGGGGCCAACGTCCTGACTTTC.

V gene TRBV12-2 combines with J gene TRBJ1-5. TRBV12-2 is a pseudogene locus. The CDR3 contains 16 residues. In DNA, the CDR3 is TGTGCAAGTCGCTTATTACACGGGGAGGAGGCTCAGCCCCAGCATTTT. This encodes CASRLLHGEEAQPQHF.

This clone showed up just once. The rearrangement uses TRBV28 and TRBJ2-3; tentatively, D is TRBD2 (5 bases). Germline assignment: CDR1 MDHEN and CDR2 SYDVKM. V gave up 5 bases and J gave up 0 bases, with 12 bases separating them. The CDR3 consists of 15 residues. For the CDR3, the DNA is TGTGCCAGCAGTGAGCCGGGATCTAGCACAGATACGCAGTATTTT. It is translated as CASSEPGSSTDTQYF.

This rearrangement joins TRBV6-6 to TRBJ1-2, with a tentative D call TRBD1 (6 bases). This CDR3 has 16 residues. Between the trimmed V and J ends, which lost 2 bases and 10 bases, there was a span of 23 bases. CDR1 and CDR2 (germline): MNHNY, SVGAGI (reference sequence). CDR3 bases: TGTGCCAGCAGTTACCCCAAAATCGGACAGATTCTGCTCTACACCTTC. The encoded protein is CASSYPKIGQILLYTF.

This sequence joins TRBV27 and TRBJ2-1; 14 bases match TRBD2. The V and J ends lost 0 bases and 6 bases, in that order; junction bases with no gene match: 4. The CDR3 runs to 17 residues. The germline V gene has CDR1 MNHEY and CDR2 SMNVEV (reference sequence). CDR3 nucleotide sequence: TGTGCCAGCAGTTTATCATCCGGGACTAGCGGGAGCAATGAGCAGTTCTTC. As protein: CASSLSSGTSGSNEQFF.

Concerning this clone itself: Other DNA sequences in this sample translate to the same CDR3. The chain has TRBV7-2 and TRBJ2-3; D call uncertain. Germline CDR1 reads SGHTA; CDR2 reads FQGNSA. Trimming removed 5 bases at V and 2 bases at J, with 5 bases between. The CDR3 is made up of 12 amino acids. The CDR3 DNA is TGTGCCAGCAGCCCGTCCACAGATACGCAGTATTTT. This gives the protein CASSPSTDTQYF.

The chain is built from TRBV7-2 and TRBJ2-1; TRBD2 matches at 15 bases. This CDR3 comprises 17 residues. Germline V gene sequence: CDR1 SGHTA, CDR2 FQGNSA. J gave up 7 bases and V 5 bases, and 9 bases lay outside the gene matches. CDR3 nucleotides: TGTGCCAGCAGCCCCCCCGGGACTAGCGGGAGGTGGAATGAGCAGTTCTTC. It specifies CASSPPGTSGRWNEQFF. Supplemented by reference TRBV7-2 and TRBJ2-1, the full variable domain reads GAGVSQSPSNKVTEKGKDVELRCDPISGHTALYWYRQSLGQGLEFLIYFQGNSAPDKSGLPSDRFSAERTGGSVSTLTIQRTQQEDSAVYLCASSPPGTSGRWNEQFFGPGTRLTVL.